This T cell receptor (beta chain) was found in a study of cytomegalovirus exposure and HLA in healthy donors. Researchers ran the PCR with 60 Vbeta and 13 Jbeta primers. Produced via immunoSEQ multiplex PCR; TCRdb's table is partial and in-frame only. Of approximately 160,000 clones in the sample, 82% were seen once. The specimen was PBMCs. The sequence came from a girl aged 2 to 10 in good health and CMV-seropositive.

The CDR3 sequence is CAWSLPSGTGGWNYGYTF. The CDR3 DNA reads as TGTGCCTGGAGTCTCCCTTCCGGGACAGGGGGCTGGAACTATGGCTACACCTTC. The chain is built from TRBV30 and TRBJ1-2, with TRBD1 matching over 12 bases. CDR1 is GTSNPN and CDR2 is SVGIG in the germline V gene (reference sequence). J was trimmed by 2 bases and V by 2 bases; bases with no gene match: 12. CDR3 length: 18 residues.